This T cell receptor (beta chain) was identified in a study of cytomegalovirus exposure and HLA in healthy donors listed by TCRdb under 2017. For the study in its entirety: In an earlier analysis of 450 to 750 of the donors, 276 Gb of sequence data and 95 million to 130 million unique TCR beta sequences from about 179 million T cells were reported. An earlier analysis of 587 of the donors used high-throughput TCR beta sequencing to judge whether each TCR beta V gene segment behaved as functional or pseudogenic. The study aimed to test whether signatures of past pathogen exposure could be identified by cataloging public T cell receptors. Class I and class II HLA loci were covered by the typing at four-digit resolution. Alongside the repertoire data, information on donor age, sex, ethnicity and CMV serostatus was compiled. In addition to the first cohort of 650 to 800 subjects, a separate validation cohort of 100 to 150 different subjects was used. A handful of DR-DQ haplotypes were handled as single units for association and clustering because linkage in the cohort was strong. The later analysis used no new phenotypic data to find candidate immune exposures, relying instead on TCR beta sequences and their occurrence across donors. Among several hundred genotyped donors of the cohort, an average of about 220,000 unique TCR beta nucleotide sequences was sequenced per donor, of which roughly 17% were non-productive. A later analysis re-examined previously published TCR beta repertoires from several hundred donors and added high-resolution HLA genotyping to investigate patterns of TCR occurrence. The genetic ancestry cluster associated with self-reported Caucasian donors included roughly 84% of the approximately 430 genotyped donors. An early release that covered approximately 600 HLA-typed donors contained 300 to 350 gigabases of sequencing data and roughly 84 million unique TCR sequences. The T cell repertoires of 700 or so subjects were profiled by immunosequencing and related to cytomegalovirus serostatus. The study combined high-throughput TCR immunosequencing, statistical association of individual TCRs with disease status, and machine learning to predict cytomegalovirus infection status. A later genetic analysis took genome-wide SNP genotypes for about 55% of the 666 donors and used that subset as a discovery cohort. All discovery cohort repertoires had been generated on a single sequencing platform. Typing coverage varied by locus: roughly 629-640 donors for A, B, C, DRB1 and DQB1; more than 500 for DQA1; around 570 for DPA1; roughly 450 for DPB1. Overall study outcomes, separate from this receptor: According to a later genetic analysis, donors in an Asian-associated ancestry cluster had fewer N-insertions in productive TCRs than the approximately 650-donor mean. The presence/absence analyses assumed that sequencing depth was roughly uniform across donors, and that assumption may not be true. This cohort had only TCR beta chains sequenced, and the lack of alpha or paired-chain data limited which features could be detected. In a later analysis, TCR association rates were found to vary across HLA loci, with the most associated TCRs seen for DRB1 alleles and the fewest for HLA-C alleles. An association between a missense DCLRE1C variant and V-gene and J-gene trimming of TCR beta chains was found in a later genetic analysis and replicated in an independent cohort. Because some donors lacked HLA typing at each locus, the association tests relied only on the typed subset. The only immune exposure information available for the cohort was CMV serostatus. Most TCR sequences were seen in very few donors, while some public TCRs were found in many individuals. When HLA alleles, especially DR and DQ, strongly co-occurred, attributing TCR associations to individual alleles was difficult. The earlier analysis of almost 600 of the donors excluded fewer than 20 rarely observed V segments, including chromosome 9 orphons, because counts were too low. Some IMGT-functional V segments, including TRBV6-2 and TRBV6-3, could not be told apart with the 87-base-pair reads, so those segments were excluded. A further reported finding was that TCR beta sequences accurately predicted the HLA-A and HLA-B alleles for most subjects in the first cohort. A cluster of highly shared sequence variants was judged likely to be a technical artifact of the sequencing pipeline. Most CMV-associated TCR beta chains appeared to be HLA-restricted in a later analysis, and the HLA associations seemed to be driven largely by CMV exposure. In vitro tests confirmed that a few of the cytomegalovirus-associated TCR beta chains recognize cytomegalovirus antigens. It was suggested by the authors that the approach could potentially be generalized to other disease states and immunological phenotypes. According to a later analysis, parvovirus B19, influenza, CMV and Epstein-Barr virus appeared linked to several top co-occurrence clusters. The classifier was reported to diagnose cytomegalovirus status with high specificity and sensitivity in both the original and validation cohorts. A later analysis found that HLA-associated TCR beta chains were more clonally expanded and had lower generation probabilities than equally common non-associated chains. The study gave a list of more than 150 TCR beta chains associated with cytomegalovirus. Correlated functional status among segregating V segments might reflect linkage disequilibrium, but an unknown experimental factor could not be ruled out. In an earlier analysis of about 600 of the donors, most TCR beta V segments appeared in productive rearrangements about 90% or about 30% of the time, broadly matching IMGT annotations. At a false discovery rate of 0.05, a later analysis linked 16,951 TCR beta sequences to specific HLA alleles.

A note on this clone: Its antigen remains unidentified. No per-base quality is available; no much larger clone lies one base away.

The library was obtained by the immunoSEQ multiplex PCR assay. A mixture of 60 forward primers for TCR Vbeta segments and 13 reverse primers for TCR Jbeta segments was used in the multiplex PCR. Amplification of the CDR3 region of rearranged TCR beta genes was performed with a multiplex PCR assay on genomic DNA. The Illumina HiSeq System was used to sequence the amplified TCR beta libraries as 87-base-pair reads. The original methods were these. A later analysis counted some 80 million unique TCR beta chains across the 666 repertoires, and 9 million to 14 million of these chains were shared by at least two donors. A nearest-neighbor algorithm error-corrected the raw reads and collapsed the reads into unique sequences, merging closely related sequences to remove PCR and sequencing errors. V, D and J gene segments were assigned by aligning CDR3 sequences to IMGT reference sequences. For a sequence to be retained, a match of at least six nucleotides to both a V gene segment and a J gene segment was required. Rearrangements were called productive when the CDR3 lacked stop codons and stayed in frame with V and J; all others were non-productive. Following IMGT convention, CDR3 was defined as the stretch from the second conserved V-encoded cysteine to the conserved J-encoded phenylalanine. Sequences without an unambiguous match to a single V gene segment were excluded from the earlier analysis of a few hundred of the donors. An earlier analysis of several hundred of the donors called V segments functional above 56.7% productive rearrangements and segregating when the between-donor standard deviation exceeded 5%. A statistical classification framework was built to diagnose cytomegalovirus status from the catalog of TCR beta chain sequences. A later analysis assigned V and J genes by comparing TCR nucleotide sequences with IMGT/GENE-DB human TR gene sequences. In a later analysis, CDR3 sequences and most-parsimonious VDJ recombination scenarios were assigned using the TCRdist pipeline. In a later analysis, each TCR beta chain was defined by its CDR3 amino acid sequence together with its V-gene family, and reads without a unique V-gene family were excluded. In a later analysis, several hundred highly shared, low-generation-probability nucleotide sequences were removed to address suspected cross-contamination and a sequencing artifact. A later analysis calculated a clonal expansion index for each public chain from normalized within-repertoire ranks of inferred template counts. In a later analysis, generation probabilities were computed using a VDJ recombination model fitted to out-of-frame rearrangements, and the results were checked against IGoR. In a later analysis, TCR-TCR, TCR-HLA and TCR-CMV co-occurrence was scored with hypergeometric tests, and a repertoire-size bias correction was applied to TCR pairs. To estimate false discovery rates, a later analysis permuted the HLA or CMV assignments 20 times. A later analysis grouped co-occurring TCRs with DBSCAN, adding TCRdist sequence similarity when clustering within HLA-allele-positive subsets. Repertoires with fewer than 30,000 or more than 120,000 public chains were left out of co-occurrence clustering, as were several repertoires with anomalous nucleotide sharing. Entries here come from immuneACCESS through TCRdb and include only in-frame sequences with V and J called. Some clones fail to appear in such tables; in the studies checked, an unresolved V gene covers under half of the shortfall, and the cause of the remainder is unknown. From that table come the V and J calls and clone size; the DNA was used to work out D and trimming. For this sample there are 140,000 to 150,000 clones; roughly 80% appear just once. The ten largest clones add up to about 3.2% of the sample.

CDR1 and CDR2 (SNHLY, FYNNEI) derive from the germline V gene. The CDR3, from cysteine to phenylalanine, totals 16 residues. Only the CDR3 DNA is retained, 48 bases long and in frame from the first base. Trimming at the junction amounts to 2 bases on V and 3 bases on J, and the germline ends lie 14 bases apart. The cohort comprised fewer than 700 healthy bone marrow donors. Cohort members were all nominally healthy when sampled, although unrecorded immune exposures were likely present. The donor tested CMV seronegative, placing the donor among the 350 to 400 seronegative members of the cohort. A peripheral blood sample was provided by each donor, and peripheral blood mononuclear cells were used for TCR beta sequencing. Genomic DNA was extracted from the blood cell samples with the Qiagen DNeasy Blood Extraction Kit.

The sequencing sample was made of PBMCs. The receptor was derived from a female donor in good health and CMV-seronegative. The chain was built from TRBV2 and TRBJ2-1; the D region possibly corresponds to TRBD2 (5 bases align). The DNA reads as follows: TGTGCCAGCAGTGAATTTAGTAGTAGCGACTACAATGAGCAGTTCTTC. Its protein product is CASSEFSSSDYNEQFF. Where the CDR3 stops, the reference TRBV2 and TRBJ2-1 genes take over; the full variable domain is EPEVTQTPSHQVTQMGQEVILRCVPISNHLYFYWYRQILGQKVEFLVSFYNNEISEKSEIFDDQFSVERPDGSNFTLKIRSTKLEDSAMYFCASSEFSSSDYNEQFFGPGTRLTVL.